There are a few counts of the clone carrying this T cell receptor (beta chain). Its antigen is undetermined. MiXCR was run by TCRdb on the RT-PCR reads, yielding one entry per CDR3 protein. This table holds almost 600,000 distinct CDR3 sequences, about 15% found once. The data are from a study of response to subunit inactivated influenza vaccine. Study-level findings and limits: Authors suggested seasonal influenza vaccinations each recruit few new T cells.

Sequenced here: PBMCs from blood, sampled 11 to 12 days after vaccination. This sequence was found in a man aged 50 or older who received an inactivated influenza vaccine.

The DNA of the CDR3 is TGTGCCAGCCAGCGGGACACTACTAGCACAGATACGCAGTATTTT. It is translated as CASQRDTTSTDTQYF. V usage is TRBV7-9 and J usage is TRBJ2-3; perhaps TRBD2 as D (7 bases). V was pared by 8 bases and J by 0 bases, with 15 bases between. This CDR3 comprises 15 residues. CDR1 is SEHNR, CDR2 FQNEAQ, per germline (reference sequence).